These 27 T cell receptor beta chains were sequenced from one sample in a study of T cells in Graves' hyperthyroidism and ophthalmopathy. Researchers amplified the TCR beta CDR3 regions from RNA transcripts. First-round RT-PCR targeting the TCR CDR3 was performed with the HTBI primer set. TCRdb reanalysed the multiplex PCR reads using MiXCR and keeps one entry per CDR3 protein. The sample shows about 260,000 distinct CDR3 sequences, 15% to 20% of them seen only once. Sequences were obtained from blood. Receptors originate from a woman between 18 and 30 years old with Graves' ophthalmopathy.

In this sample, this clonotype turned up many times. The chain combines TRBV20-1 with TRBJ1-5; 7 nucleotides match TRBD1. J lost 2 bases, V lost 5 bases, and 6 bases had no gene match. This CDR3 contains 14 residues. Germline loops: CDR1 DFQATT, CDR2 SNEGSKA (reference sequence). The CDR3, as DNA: TGCAGTGCTCCTAAGGGGGCTCGCAATCAGCCCCAGCATTTT. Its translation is CSAPKGARNQPQHF.

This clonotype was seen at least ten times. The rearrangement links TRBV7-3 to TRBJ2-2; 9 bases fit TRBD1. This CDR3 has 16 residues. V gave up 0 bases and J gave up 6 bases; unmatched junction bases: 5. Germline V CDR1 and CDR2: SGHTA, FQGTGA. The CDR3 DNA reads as TGTGCCAGCAGCTTAACCGGGACAGGGTCCCCCGGGGAGCTGTTTTTT. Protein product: CASSLTGTGSPGELFF. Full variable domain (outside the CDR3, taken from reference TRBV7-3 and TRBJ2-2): GAGVSQTPSNKVTEKGKYVELRCDPISGHTALYWYRQSLGQGPEFLIYFQGTGAADDSGLPNDRFFAVRPEGSVSTLKIQRTERGDSAVYLCASSLTGTGSPGELFFGEGSRLTVL.

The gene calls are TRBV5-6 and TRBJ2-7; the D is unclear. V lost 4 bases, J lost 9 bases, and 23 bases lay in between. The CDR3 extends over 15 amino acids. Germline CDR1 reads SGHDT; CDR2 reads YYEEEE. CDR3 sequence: CASSQPTDTYEGQYF. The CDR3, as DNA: TGTGCCAGCAGCCAACCGACGGATACCTACGAAGGGCAGTACTTC.

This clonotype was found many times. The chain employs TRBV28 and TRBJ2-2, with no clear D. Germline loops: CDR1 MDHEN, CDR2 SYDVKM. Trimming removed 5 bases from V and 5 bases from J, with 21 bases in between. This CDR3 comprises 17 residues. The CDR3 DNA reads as TGTGCCAGCAGTCTTCTGAAGCTGGGCCGGTGGACCGGGGAGCTGTTTTTT. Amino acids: CASSLLKLGRWTGELFF. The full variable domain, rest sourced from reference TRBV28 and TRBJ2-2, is DVKVTQSSRYLVKRTGEKVFLECVQDMDHENMFWYRQDPGLGLRLIYFSYDVKMKEKGDIPEGYSVSREKKERFSLILESASTNQTSMYLCASSLLKLGRWTGELFFGEGSRLTVL.

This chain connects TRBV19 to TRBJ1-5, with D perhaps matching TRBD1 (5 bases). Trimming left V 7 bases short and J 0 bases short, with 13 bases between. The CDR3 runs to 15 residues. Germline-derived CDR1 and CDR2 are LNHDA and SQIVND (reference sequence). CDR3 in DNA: TGTGCCAGTAACGTCGACAGAAATAGCAATCAGCCCCAGCATTTT. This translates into CASNVDRNSNQPQHF.

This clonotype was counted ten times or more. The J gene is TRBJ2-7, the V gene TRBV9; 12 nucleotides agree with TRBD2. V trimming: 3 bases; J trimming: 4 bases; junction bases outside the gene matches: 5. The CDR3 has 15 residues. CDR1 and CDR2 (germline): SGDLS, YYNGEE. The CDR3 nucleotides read TGTGCCAGCAGCGGACTAGCGGGAGAAGTGTACGAGCAGTACTTC. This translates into CASSGLAGEVYEQYF.

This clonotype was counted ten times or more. Here the CDR3 DNA reads TGTGCCAGCAATGGACGAAGAGTAGGCTACACCTTC. It translates to CASNGRRVGYTF. The chain recombines TRBV5-4 with TRBJ1-2; D not resolved. V was clipped by 6 bases and J by 8 bases, with 14 bases between them. The CDR3 runs to 12 residues. Germline V gene lookup returns CDR1 SGHNT and CDR2 YYREEE (reference sequence).

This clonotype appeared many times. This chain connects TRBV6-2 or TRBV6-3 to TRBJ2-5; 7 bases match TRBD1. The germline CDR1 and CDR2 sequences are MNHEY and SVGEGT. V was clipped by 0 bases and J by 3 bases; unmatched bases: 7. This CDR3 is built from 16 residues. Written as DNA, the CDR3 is TGTGCCAGCAGTTACTCGATTGTGACAGGGAAAGAGACCCAGTACTTC. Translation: CASSYSIVTGKETQYF.

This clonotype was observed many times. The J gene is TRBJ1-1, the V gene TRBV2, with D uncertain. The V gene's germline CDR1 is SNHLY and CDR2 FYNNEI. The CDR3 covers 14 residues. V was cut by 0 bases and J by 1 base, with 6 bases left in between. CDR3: CASSEALPNTEAFF. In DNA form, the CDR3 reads TGTGCCAGCAGTGAAGCGCTTCCGAACACTGAAGCTTTCTTT.

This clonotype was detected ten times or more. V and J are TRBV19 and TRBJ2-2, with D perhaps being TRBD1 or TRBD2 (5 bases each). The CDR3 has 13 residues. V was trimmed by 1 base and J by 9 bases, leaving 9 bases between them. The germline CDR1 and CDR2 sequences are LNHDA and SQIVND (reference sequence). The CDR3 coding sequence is TGTGCCAGTAGTATAGGAGGGGTGTGGGAGCTGTTTTTT. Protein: CASSIGGVWELFF.

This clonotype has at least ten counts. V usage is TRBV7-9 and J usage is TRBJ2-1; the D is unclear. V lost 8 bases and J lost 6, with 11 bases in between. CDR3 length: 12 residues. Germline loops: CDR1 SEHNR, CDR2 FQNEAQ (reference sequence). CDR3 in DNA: TGTGCCAGCGCCGACCCTCTCAATGAGCAGTTCTTC. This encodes CASADPLNEQFF. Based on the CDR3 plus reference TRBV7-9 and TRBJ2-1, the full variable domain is DTGVSQNPRHKITKRGQNVTFRCDPISEHNRLYWYRQTLGQGPEFLTYFQNEAQLEKSRLLSDRFSAERPKGSFSTLEIQRTEQGDSAMYLCASADPLNEQFFGPGTRLTVL.

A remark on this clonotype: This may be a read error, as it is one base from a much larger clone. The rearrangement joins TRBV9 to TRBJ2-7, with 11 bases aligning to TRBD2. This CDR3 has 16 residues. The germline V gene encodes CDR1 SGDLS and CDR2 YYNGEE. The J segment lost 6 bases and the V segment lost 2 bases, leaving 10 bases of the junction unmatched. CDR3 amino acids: CASSVSSGLAGGEQYF. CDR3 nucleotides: TGTGCCAGCAGCGTTAGCAGCGGACTAGCGGGCGGCGAGCAGTACTTC.

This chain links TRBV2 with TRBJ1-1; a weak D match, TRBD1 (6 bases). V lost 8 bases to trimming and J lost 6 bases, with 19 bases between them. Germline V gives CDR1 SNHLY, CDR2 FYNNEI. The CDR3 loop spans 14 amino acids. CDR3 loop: CASARAGAEPEAFF. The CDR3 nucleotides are TGTGCCAGCGCCCGGGCGGGGGCCGAACCTGAAGCTTTCTTT.

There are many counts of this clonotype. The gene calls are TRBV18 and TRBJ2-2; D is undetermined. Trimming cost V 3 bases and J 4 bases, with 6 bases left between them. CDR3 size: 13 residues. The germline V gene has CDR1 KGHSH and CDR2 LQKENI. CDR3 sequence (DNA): TGTGCCAGCTCACCGAAGGGCACCGGGGAGCTGTTTTTT. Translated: CASSPKGTGELFF.

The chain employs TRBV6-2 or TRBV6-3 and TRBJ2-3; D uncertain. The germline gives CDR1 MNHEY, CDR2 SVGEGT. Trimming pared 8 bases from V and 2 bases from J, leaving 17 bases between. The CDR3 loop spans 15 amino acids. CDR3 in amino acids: CASSSPSAPTDTQYF. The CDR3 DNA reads TGTGCCAGCTCATCCCCATCGGCCCCCACAGATACGCAGTATTTT.

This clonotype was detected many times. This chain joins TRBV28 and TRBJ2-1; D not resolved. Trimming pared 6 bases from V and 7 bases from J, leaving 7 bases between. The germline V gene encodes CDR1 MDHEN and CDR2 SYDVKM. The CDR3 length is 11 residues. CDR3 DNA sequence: TGTGCCAGCAGGGCCGTGAATGAGCAGTTCTTC. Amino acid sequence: CASRAVNEQFF.

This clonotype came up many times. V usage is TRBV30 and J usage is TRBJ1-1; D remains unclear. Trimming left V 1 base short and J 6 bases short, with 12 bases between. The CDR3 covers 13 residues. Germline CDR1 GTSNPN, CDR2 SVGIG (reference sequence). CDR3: CAWSGLKYSEAFF. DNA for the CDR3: TGTGCCTGGAGTGGCCTAAAGTATTCTGAAGCTTTCTTT.

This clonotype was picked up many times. CDR3 sequence (DNA): TGTGCCAGCAGCTTAGCGGGGGGTGAAGCTTTCTTT. This codes for CASSLAGGEAFF. V gene TRBV7-8 combines with J gene TRBJ1-1; D may be TRBD1 (5 bases). Germline V CDR1 and CDR2: SGHVS, FQNEAQ. The length of the CDR3 is 12 residues. V dropped 0 bases and J dropped 7 bases, with 6 bases sitting between them.

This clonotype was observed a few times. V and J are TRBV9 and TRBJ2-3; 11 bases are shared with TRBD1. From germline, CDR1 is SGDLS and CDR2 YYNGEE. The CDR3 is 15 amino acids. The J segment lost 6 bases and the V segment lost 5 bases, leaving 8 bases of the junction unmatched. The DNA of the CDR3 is TGTGCCAGCAGTCGAGGACAGGGGGCGACCGATACGCAGTATTTT. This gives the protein CASSRGQGATDTQYF.

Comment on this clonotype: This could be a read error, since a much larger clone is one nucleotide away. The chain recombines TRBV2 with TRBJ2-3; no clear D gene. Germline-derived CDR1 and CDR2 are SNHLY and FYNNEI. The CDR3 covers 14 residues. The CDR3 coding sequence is TGTGCCACCGACGAAAGCGATATCGCAGATACGCGGTATTTT. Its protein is CATDESDIADTRYF.

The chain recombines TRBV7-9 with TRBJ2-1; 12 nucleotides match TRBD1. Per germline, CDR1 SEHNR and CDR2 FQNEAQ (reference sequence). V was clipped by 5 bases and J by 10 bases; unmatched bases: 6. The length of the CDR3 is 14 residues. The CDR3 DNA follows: TGTGCCAGCAGCAAGGGACAGGGGGCAGGGGAGCAGTTCTTC. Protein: CASSKGQGAGEQFF.

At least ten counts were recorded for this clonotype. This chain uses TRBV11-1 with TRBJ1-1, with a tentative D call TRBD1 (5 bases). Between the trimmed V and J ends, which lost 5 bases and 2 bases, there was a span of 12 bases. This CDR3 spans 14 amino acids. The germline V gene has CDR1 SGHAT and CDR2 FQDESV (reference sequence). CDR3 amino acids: CASSGPGLNTEAFF. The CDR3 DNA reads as TGTGCCAGCAGCGGACCGGGACTCAACACTGAAGCTTTCTTT. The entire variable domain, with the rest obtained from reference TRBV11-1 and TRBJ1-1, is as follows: EAEVAQSPRYKITEKSQAVAFWCDPISGHATLYWYRQILGQGPELLVQFQDESVVDDSQLPKDRFSAERLKGVDSTLKIQPAELGDSAMYLCASSGPGLNTEAFFGQGTRLTVV.

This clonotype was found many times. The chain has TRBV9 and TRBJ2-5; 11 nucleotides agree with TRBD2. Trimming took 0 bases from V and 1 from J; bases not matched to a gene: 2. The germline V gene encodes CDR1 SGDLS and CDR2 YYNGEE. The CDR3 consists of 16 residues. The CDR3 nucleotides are TGTGCCAGCAGCGTAGATCTAGCGGGGGGCCAAGAGACCCAGTACTTC. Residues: CASSVDLAGGQETQYF.

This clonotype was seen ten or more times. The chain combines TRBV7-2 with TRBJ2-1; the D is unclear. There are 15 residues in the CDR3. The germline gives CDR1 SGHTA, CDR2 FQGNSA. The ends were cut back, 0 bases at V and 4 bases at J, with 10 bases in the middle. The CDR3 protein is CASSLAYDFYNEQFF. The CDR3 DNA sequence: TGTGCCAGCAGCTTAGCCTACGATTTTTACAATGAGCAGTTCTTC.

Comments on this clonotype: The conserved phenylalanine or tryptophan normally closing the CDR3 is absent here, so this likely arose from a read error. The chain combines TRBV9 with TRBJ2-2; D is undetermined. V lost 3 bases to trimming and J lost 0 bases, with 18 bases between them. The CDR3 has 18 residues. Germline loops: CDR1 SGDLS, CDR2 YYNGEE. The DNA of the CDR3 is TGTGCCAGCAGCGGCCGAATCCTCAGGCGCGCGAACACCGGGGAGCTGTTTTCT. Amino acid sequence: CASSGRILRRANTGELFS.

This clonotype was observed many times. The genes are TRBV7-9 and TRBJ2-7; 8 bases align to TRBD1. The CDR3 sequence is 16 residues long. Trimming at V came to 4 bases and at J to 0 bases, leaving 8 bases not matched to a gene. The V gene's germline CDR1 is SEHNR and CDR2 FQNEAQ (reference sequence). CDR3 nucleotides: TGTGCCAGCAGCTCACCAACCGGGACAGGCTCCTACGAGCAGTACTTC. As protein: CASSSPTGTGSYEQYF.

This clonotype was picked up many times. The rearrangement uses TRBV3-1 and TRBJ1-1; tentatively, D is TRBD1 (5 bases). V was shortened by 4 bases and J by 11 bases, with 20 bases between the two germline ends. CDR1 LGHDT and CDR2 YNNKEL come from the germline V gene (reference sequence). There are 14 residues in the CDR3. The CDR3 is CASSRSAGELSAFF. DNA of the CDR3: TGTGCCAGCAGCCGGAGCGCGGGGGAGTTATCGGCTTTCTTT.